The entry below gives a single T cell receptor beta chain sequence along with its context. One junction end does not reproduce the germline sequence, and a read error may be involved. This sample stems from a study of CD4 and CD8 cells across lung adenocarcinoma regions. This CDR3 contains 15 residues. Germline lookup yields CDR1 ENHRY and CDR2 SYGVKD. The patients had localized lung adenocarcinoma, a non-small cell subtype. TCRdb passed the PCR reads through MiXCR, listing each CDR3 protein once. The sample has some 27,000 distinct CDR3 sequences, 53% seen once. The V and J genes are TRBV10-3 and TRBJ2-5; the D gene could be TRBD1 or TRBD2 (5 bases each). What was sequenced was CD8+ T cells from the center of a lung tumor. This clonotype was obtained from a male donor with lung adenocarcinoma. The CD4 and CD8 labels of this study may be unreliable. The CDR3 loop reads CAGGDGGGRPDTQYF. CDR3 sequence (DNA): TGTGCCGGGGGTGACGGAGGCGGCCGCCCAGATACCCAGTACTTT.